Listed here are 5 T cell receptor beta chains from one sample, sequenced in a study of T cell repertoires in cytomegalovirus infection. TCRdb recomputed calls from the reads with MiXCR, one row per CDR3 protein. In the table there are about 310,000 distinct CDR3 sequences, more than 20% of which are singletons. These TCRs are of unknown antigen specificity. The starting material was cultured PBMCs, obtained from culture after CMV antigen stimulation. The receptors stem from a human donor in good health (CMV status not recorded). Some clones in this sample may be carry-over from other donors' samples.

This clonotype was counted only a few times. The rearrangement joins TRBV28 to TRBJ2-2; no clear D. Per the germline V gene, CDR1 is MDHEN and CDR2 is SYDVKM. Trimming pared 3 bases from V and 6 bases from J, leaving 11 bases between. This CDR3 is 14 amino acids long. The CDR3 is CASSLAPRAGELFF. The CDR3 bases are TGTGCCAGCAGTTTGGCCCCTCGAGCCGGGGAGCTGTTTTTT.

This clonotype was seen a handful of times. V usage is TRBV12-3 or TRBV12-4 and J usage is TRBJ2-2, with D possibly called TRBD1 or TRBD2 (5 bases each). This CDR3 is 16 amino acids long. V was pared by 4 bases and J by 7 bases, with 19 bases between. The CDR3 coding sequence is TGTGCCAGCAGTTCTGCGTCGGGGCGCTTTGGCGGGGAGCTGTTTTTT. Translation: CASSSASGRFGGELFF.

The chain combines TRBV6-2 or TRBV6-3 with TRBJ2-7, with TRBD2 as a possible D gene (5 bases). Germline V gene sequence: CDR1 MNHEY, CDR2 SVGEGT. Trimming cost V 2 bases and J 6 bases, with 11 bases left between them. The CDR3 is 13 amino acids. In nucleotides, the CDR3 is TGTGCCAGCAGTTACCAACTAGATGGCGAGCAGTACGTC. This sequence encodes CASSYQLDGEQYV.

The chain links TRBV6-1 to TRBJ2-7; 8 bases line up with TRBD2. There are 14 residues in the CDR3. J gave up 2 bases and V 6 bases, and 6 bases lay outside the gene matches. CDR1 is MNHNS and CDR2 is SASEGT in the germline V gene. The CDR3 spells CASRPSGSPYEQYV. The CDR3 coding sequence is TGTGCCAGCAGGCCCAGCGGGAGCCCCTACGAGCAGTACGTC.

This clonotype was found a few times. The chain uses TRBV11-2 and TRBJ2-7; TRBD2 matches at 11 bases. The CDR3 has 15 residues. The junction had 7 bases not matched to a gene; V was cut back by 6 bases and J by 3 bases. Germline V gene data show CDR1 as SGHAT and CDR2 as FQNNGV. In nucleotides, the CDR3 is TGTGCCAGCAGACCGCGACTAGCGGGACACTACGAGCAGTACGTC. Translated: CASRPRLAGHYEQYV.